Shown below are 3 T cell receptor beta chains from a single sample sequenced in a study of shared clonotypes between healthy human individuals. Data came from immunoSEQ multiplex PCR; TCRdb stores just in-frame clones and leaves some out. Found here are about a million clones, 65% to 80% of them singletons; the top ten hold approximately 1.5%. The specimen sequenced was memory CD4+ T cells sorted from blood. Subset reported: CD45RA-negative fraction. These receptors were taken from a man in his late teens or twenties in good health.

The DNA for the CDR3 is TGTGCCAGCAGCTACGACAGGGGGGACTACAATGAGCAGTTCTTC. It translates to CASSYDRGDYNEQFF. This chain uses TRBV7-8 with TRBJ2-1, with 9 positions matching TRBD1. CDR3 length equals 15 residues. Germline V gene lookup returns CDR1 SGHVS and CDR2 FQNEAQ. Germline trimming cut 4 bases from V and 3 bases from J; bases unmatched to any gene: 4.

V usage is TRBV7-2 and J usage is TRBJ2-7, with D unresolved. There are 13 residues in the CDR3. The ends were cut back, 1 base at V and 4 bases at J, with 8 bases in the middle. Germline V lookup: CDR1 SGHTA, CDR2 FQGNSA. The CDR3 protein is CASSLEETYEQYF. The CDR3 coding sequence is TGTGCCAGCAGCTTAGAGGAAACGTACGAGCAGTACTTC.

The J gene is TRBJ2-7, the V gene TRBV15; D is perhaps TRBD2 (6 bases). In germline, CDR1 is LNHNV, CDR2 YYDKDF (reference sequence). Between the trimmed V and J ends, which lost 3 bases and 3 bases, there was a span of 15 bases. This CDR3 has 15 residues. CDR3 sequence: CATSRTQGGVYEQYF. CDR3 bases: TGTGCCACCAGCAGGACGCAGGGAGGCGTCTACGAGCAGTACTTC.